This TCR beta chain is from a study of T-cell memory formation after mild COVID-19. The sample holds a few counts of this clonotype. TCRdb re-derived calls from the 5' RACE reads in MiXCR, one entry per CDR3 protein. This table has under 550,000 distinct CDR3 sequences, 15% to 20% appearing once. CDR1 and CDR2 from the germline V gene are SEHNR and FQNEAQ (reference sequence). The CDR3 spans 18 residues. Trimming cost V 0 bases and J 6 bases; bases outside gene matches: 13. The source of this sequence is an adult woman who had mild COVID-19 (a few samples of this study predate the infection). Cell type and time point are not known. Sequenced input: PBMCs or a T cell subset sorted from them (not recorded which). The gene calls are TRBV7-9 and TRBJ2-1; TRBD2 matches 8 bases. The CDR3 spells CASSLALVAGGSINEQFF. As DNA, the CDR3 is TGTGCCAGCAGCTTAGCGCTGGTCGCGGGGGGCTCTATCAATGAGCAGTTCTTC.